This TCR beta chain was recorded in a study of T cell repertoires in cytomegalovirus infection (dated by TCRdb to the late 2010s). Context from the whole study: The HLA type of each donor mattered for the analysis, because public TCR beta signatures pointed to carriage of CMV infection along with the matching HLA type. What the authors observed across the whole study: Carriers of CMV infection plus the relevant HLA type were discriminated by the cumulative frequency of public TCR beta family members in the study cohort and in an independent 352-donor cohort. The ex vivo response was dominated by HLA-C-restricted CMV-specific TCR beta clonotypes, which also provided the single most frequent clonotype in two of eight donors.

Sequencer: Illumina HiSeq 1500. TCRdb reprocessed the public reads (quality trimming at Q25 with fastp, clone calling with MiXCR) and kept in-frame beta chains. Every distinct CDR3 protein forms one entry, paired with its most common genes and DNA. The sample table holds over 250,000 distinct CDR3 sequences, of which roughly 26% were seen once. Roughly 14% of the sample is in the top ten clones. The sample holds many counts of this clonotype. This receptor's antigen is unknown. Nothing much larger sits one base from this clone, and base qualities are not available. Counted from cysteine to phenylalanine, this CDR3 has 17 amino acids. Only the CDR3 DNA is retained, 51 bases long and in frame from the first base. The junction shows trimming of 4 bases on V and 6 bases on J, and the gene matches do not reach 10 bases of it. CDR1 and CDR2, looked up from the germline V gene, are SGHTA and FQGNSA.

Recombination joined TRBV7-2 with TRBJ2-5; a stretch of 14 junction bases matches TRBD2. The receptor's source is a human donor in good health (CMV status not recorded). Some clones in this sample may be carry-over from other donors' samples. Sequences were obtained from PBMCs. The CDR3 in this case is CASSSGLAGGPQKTQYF. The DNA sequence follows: TGTGCCAGCAGCTCCGGACTAGCGGGAGGCCCCCAGAAGACCCAGTACTTC.